One T cell receptor (beta chain) is described in this entry. Per the original data handling: Amplification with reference gene primers provided the estimates of nucleated cell counts. The data were produced by immunoSEQ multiplex PCR, yet TCRdb's version contains in-frame clones alone and is incomplete. The DNA gave D and trimming, while V, J and clone size come from that table. Of 60,000 to 70,000 clones detected, 80% to 90% appear once; the ten largest clones hold over 1.1%. The data are from a study of blood T cell repertoires in COVID-19. The overall study: PBMCs, B-cell-depleted T cells, or T cells were the source of the cDNA or gDNA that made up the material.

The CDR3 contains 13 residues. Trimming removed 3 bases from V and 1 base from J, with 6 bases in between. The chain couples TRBV12-3 or TRBV12-4 to TRBJ1-1; no firm D call. The receptor's source is a woman aged 60-75 years with acute or convalescent COVID-19. Sequencing used peripheral blood. The CDR3 nucleotides read TGTGCCAGCAGTTTCTACGGGAACACTGAAGCTTTCTTT. It codes for CASSFYGNTEAFF.